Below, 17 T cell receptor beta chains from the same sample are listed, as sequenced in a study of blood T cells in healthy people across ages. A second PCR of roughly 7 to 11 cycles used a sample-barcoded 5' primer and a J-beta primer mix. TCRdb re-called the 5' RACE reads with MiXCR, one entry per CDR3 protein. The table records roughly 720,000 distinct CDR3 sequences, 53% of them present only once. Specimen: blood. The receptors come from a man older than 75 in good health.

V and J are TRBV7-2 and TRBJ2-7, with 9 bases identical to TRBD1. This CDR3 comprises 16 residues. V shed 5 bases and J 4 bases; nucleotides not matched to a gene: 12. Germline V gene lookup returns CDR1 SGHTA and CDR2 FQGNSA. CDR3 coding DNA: TGTGCCAGCAGCGTACGAGAACAGGGGGCGACGTACGAGCAGTACTTC. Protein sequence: CASSVREQGATYEQYF.

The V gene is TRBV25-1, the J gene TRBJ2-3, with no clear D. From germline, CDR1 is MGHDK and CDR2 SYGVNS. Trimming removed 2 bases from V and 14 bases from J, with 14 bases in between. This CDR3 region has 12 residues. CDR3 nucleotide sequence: TGTGCCAGCAGTGAAACGACCCTATACGCGTATTTT. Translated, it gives CASSETTLYAYF.

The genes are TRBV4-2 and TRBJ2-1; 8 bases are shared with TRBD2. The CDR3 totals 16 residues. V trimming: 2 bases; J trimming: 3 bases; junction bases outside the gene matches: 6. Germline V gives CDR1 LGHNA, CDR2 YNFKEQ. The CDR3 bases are TGTGCCAGCAGCCAACCGGGACTAGGAGACTACAATGAGCAGTTCTTC. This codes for CASSQPGLGDYNEQFF.

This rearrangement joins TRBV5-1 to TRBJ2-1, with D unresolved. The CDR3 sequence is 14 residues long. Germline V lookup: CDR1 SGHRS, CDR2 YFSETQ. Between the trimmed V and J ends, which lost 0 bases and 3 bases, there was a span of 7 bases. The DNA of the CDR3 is TGCGCCAGCAGCTTGGGCAGCCTCTACAATGAGCAGTTCTTC. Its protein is CASSLGSLYNEQFF.

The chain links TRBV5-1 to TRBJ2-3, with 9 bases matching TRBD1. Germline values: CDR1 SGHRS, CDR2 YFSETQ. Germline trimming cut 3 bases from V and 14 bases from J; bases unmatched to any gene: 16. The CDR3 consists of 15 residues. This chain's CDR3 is CASSWSSTGGRYAYF. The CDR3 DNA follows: TGCGCCAGCAGCTGGAGTAGTACAGGGGGCAGATACGCGTATTTT. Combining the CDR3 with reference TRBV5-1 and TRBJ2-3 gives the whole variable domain KAGVTQTPRYLIKTRGQQVTLSCSPISGHRSVSWYQQTPGQGLQFLFEYFSETQRNKGNFPGRFSGRQFSNSRSEMNVSTLELGDSALYLCASSWSSTGGRYAYFGPGTRLTVL.

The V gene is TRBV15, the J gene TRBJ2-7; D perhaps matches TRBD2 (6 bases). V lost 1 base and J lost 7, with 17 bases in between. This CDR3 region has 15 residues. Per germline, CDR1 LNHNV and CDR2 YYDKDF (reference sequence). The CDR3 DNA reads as TGTGCCACCAGCAGAGTTGGGGGGAGTGGAGATGAGCAGTACTTC. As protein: CATSRVGGSGDEQYF.

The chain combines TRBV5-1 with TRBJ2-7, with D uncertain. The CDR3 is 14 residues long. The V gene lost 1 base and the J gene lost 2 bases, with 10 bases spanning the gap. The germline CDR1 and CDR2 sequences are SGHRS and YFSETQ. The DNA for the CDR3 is TGCGCCAGCAGCTTGCAAGGCGGTACCTACGAGCAGTACTTC. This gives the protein CASSLQGGTYEQYF.

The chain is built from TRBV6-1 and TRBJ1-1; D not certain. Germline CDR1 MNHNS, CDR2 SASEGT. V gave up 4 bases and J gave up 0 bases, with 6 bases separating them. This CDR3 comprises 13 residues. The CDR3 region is CASSAYMNTEAFF. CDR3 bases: TGTGCCAGCAGTGCCTATATGAACACTGAAGCTTTCTTT.

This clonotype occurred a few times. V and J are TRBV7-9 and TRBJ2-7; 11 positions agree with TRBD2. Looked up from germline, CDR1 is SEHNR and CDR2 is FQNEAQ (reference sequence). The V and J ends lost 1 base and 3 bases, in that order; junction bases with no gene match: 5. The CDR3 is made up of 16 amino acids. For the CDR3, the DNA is TGTGCCAGCAGCTTAGTCCCGGGACTAGCGGACTACGAGCAGTACTTC. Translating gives CASSLVPGLADYEQYF.

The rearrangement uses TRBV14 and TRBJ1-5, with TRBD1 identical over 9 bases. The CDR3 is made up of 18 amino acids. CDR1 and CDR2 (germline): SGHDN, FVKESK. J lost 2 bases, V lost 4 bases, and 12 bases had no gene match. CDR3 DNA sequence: TGTGCCAGCAGCCGACCGGACAGGGGAGGACATGGCAATCAGCCCCAGCATTTT. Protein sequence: CASSRPDRGGHGNQPQHF.

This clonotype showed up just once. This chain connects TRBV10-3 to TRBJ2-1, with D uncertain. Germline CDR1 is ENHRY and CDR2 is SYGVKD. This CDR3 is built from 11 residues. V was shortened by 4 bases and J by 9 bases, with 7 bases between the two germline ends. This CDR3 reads CAISGAGEQFF. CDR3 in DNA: TGTGCCATCAGTGGTGCAGGTGAGCAGTTCTTC.

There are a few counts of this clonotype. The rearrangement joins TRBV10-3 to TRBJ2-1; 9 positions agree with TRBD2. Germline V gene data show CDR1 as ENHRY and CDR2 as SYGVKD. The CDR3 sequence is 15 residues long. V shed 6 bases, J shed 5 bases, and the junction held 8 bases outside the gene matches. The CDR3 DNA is TGTGCCATCAGATCAATAGCGGGAGAGGACAATGAGCAGTTCTTC. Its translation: CAIRSIAGEDNEQFF.

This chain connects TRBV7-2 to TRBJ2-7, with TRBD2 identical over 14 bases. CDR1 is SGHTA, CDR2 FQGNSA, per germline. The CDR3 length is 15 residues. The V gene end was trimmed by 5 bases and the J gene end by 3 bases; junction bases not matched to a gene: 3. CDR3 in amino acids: CASSRGTSGGYEQYF. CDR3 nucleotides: TGTGCCAGCAGCCGCGGGACTAGCGGGGGCTACGAGCAGTACTTC.

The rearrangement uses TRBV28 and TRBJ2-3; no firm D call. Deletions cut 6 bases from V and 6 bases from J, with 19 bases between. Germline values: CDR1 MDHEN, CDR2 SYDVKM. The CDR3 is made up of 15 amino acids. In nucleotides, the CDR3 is TGTGCCAGCAGCCCTGTTGGCGGACCATATGATACGCAGTATTTT. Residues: CASSPVGGPYDTQYF.

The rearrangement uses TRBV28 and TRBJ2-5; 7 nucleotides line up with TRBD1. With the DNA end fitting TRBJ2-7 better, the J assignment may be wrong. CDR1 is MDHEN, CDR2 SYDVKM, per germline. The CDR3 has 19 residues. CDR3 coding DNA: TGTGCCAGCAGTTTCGGACCCCGACAGGGTCGAACCTGGGCCTACGAGCAGTACTTC. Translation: CASSFGPRQGRTWAYEQYF.

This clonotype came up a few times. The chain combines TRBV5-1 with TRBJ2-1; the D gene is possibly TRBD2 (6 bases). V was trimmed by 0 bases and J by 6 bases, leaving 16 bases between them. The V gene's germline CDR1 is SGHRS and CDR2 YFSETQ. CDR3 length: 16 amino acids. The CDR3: CASSLAVLAPSNEQFF. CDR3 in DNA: TGCGCCAGCAGCTTGGCCGTTCTAGCGCCTTCCAATGAGCAGTTCTTC.

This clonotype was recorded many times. CDR3 sequence (DNA): TGTGCCAGCAGAAAGGACAGGGGGAACACCGGGGAGCTGTTTTTT. It is translated as CASRKDRGNTGELFF. The chain recombines TRBV7-2 with TRBJ2-2, with 9 positions matching TRBD1. The germline V gene has CDR1 SGHTA and CDR2 FQGNSA. V was pared by 6 bases and J by 1 base, with 3 bases of the junction left unmatched. The CDR3 loop spans 15 amino acids.